The clone carrying this TCR beta chain was seen many times. Its antigen is still unknown. The CDR3 extends 3 residues past the end of the read, so its final part is completed from the germline J gene. The sample comes from a study of T cell clonality in common variable immunodeficiency. Study-level findings and limits: Common variable immunodeficiency TCR beta sequences reportedly had fewer deletions and N-nucleotide insertions. Patient heterogeneity in the CVID cohort limited correlations between repertoire features and clinical complications.

Assay used: immunoSEQ multiplex PCR; TCRdb lists only in-frame clones, some missing. The table lists fewer than 30,000 clones, no singletons, with 29% in the top ten. The length of the CDR3 is 16 residues. The ends lost 3 bases at V and 1 base at J; junction bases unmatched: 1. CDR1 is KGHSH, CDR2 LQKENI, per germline. Heparinized whole blood, roughly 5 to 8.5 ml, came from each donor. The sequenced sample was peripheral blood mononuclear cells. The receptor was derived from a human donor with common variable immunodeficiency. This chain links TRBV18 with TRBJ2-5; 14 nucleotides line up with TRBD2. The CDR3 here is CASSPGTSGGQETQYF. Partial CDR3 DNA: TGTGCCAGCTCACCTGGGACTAGCGGGGGCCAAGAGACC.